This T cell receptor (beta chain) was recorded in a study of patients and donors after allogeneic stem cell transplantation. TCRdb analysed the RT-PCR reads with MiXCR anew, one entry per CDR3 protein. This repertoire shows fewer than 95,000 distinct CDR3 sequences, approximately 5.2% found once; its top ten account for approximately 2.5%. V was pared by 3 bases and J by 5 bases, with 13 bases between. This CDR3 spans 14 amino acids. This clonotype was observed at least ten times. The sequence was obtained from a human donor who was either an allogeneic HSCT recipient or a stem cell or donor lymphocyte infusion donor (not recorded which). It is not recorded whose cells these are; they may come from a transplant donor. The chain employs TRBV12-3 or TRBV12-4 and TRBJ2-5, with D perhaps assigned TRBD1 or TRBD2 (6 bases each). Sequencing input: blood, either unsorted or a sorted T cell fraction (not recorded which). CDR3 protein: CASSFIGGQETQYF. As DNA, the CDR3 is TGTGCCAGCAGTTTTATCGGGGGCCAGGAGACCCAGTACTTC.